Each of the 13 T cell receptor beta chains below was sequenced from the same sample in a study of blood T cell repertoires in COVID-19. Method: immunoSEQ multiplex PCR; TCRdb's copy keeps in-frame clones and lacks some. This sample has around 120,000 clones, with over 75% found just once. The specimen was peripheral blood. These receptors were obtained from a middle-aged man with active or convalescent COVID-19.

Here the CDR3 DNA reads TGTGCTAGTGGTTTAGGGCAGGGGGCAGGCGGGGAGCTGTTTTTT. Translation gives CASGLGQGAGGELFF. The chain combines TRBV12-5 with TRBJ2-2, with 8 bases that match TRBD1. Germline CDR1 reads LGHNT; CDR2 reads FRNRAP. Trimming at V came to 3 bases and at J to 7 bases, leaving 7 bases not matched to a gene. This CDR3 comprises 15 residues.

This chain uses TRBV6-5 with TRBJ1-1; D remains ambiguous. The CDR3 contains 12 residues. Germline assignment: CDR1 MNHEY and CDR2 SVGAGI. The germline V and J ends were trimmed by 5 bases and 10 bases, with 14 bases remaining between them. As DNA, the CDR3 is TGTGCCAGCAGTCCCGACATATTCGGAGCTTTCTTT. Translating it yields CASSPDIFGAFF.

This clone was counted a few times. The chain links TRBV5-4 to TRBJ2-1; 9 nucleotides agree with TRBD2. Germline V gene sequence: CDR1 SGHNT, CDR2 YYREEE (reference sequence). V trimming: 0 bases; J trimming: 5 bases; junction bases outside the gene matches: 3. There are 15 residues in the CDR3. CDR3: CASSLGLAENNEQFF. The CDR3, as DNA: TGTGCCAGCAGCTTGGGACTAGCGGAGAACAATGAGCAGTTCTTC.

The chain is built from TRBV19 and TRBJ1-2; D remains unclear. Trimming pared 5 bases from V and 4 bases from J, leaving 14 bases between. The CDR3 totals 14 residues. CDR1 and CDR2 from the germline V gene are LNHDA and SQIVND (reference sequence). The CDR3 DNA reads as TGTGCCAGTAGTCAGTCGGCGACATCCTATGGCTACACCTTC. It is translated as CASSQSATSYGYTF.

The V call is TRBV21-1, the J call TRBJ2-5; TRBD1 was called by the table and not checked on the DNA. TRBV21-1 is recorded as a pseudogene. The CDR3 runs 15 residues. The CDR3 nucleotides are TGTGCCAGCAGCAAACTTCTTGGGGCAGAAGAGACCCAGTACTTC. Protein product: CASSKLLGAEETQYF.

This rearrangement joins TRBV5-1 to TRBJ2-7; D is perhaps TRBD2 (6 bases). V dropped 4 bases and J dropped 3 bases, with 17 bases sitting between them. The CDR3 sequence is 15 residues long. CDR1 is SGHRS, CDR2 YFSETQ, per germline. CDR3 in amino acids: CASSVGPGDLYEQYF. CDR3 coding DNA: TGCGCCAGCAGCGTCGGTCCGGGGGACCTCTACGAGCAGTACTTC.

The chain combines TRBV7-2 with TRBJ1-2; D is possibly TRBD1 (6 bases). The CDR3 sequence is 15 residues long. With 2 bases removed from V and 5 bases from J, the gap between germline ends came to 15 bases. Per the germline V gene, CDR1 is SGHTA and CDR2 is FQGNSA. In DNA form, the CDR3 reads TGTGCCAGCAGCTTATCACACGCTAGGGGGTATGGCTACACCTTC. Its protein is CASSLSHARGYGYTF. The full variable domain, in which reference TRBV7-2 and TRBJ1-2 provide the parts outside the CDR3, is GAGVSQSPSNKVTEKGKDVELRCDPISGHTALYWYRQSLGQGLEFLIYFQGNSAPDKSGLPSDRFSAERTGGSVSTLTIQRTQQEDSAVYLCASSLSHARGYGYTFGSGTRLTVV.

This rearrangement joins TRBV5-8 to TRBJ2-3; 12 nucleotides line up with TRBD2. Germline loops: CDR1 SGHTS, CDR2 YDEGEE. V was clipped by 4 bases and J by 1 base; unmatched bases: 1. CDR3 size: 15 residues. CDR3 DNA sequence: TGTGCCAGCAGCCTAGCGGGGGGGGGCACAGATACGCAGTATTTT. Its translation: CASSLAGGGTDTQYF.

The chain links TRBV3-1 (or the pseudogene TRBV3-2) to TRBJ2-3, with no clear D. Per the germline V gene, CDR1 is LGHDT and CDR2 is YNNKEL (reference sequence). V shed 3 bases and J shed 5 bases, with 18 bases lying between them. The CDR3 has 16 residues. This chain's CDR3 is CASSHLPASPEDTQYF. CDR3 nucleotide sequence: TGTGCCAGCAGCCATCTTCCGGCTAGTCCTGAAGATACGCAGTATTTT.

The rearrangement joins TRBV4-1 to TRBJ2-7; 9 bases align to TRBD1. This CDR3 has 15 residues. V shed 0 bases, J shed 3 bases, and the junction held 3 bases outside the gene matches. The germline CDR1 and CDR2 sequences are MGHRA and YSYEKL. The CDR3 region is CASSQESTGGYEQYF. As DNA, the CDR3 is TGCGCCAGCAGCCAAGAATCGACAGGGGGCTACGAGCAGTACTTC.

V is TRBV4-2 and J is TRBJ2-7, with unresolved D. Trimming took 1 base from V and 4 from J, leaving 11 bases between them. Germline-derived CDR1 and CDR2 are LGHNA and YNFKEQ. The length of the CDR3 is 14 residues. CDR3 nucleotides: TGTGCCAGCAGCCAAGCGACACGTTTATACGAGCAGTACTTC. Its translation is CASSQATRLYEQYF.

This sequence joins TRBV9 and TRBJ2-3, with D perhaps TRBD1 (5 bases). Germline values: CDR1 SGDLS, CDR2 YYNGEE. This CDR3 has 14 amino acids. V was trimmed by 1 base and J by 2 bases, leaving 8 bases between them. The CDR3 bases are TGTGCCAGCAGCGTAACAGGTCTCACAGATACGCAGTATTTT. Translating it yields CASSVTGLTDTQYF.

This chain joins TRBV19 and TRBJ2-1, with unresolved D. V was clipped by 4 bases and J by 9 bases, with 10 bases between them. The CDR3 consists of 12 residues. Germline V gene sequence: CDR1 LNHDA, CDR2 SQIVND (reference sequence). This CDR3 is CASSNRLTEQFF. CDR3 in DNA: TGTGCCAGTAGTAACCGACTTACTGAGCAGTTCTTC.